Listed below are T cell receptor beta chains from one sample, sequenced in a study of cytomegalovirus exposure and HLA in healthy donors. Measured with immunoSEQ multiplex PCR; TCRdb has only the in-frame clones, and not every one. The sample has 40,000 to 55,000 clones. Sequenced material: PBMCs. All receptors derive from a male donor in good health and CMV-seropositive. CDR3s include the opening cysteine and the closing phenylalanine or tryptophan. Fields, in order: V gene, J gene, D gene, CDR3 protein, CDR3 DNA. D genes are given only for firm matches.

>TRBV5-4|TRBJ2-7|TRBD2
CASSLIAGGDEQYF
TGTGCCAGCAGCCTCATCGCCGGGGGGGACGAGCAGTACTTC
>TRBV11-2|TRBJ2-1|TRBD2
CASSLVTTSGGYNEQFF
TGTGCCAGCAGCTTAGTAACGACTAGCGGAGGGTACAATGAGCAGTTCTTC
>TRBV28|TRBJ2-5|NA
CASRLPGGPETQYF
TGTGCCAGCAGACTCCCCGGGGGGCCTGAGACCCAGTACTTC
>TRBV27|TRBJ1-5|NA
CASSPQGVQPQHF
TGTGCCAGCAGTCCCCAGGGCGTTCAGCCCCAGCATTTT
>TRBV5-1|TRBJ1-2|TRBD1
CASSWDRANYGYTF
TGCGCCAGCAGCTGGGACAGGGCTAACTATGGCTACACCTTC
>TRBV7-9|TRBJ2-5|NA
CASSLGRTAQETQYF
TGTGCCAGCAGCTTAGGAAGGACAGCCCAAGAGACCCAGTACTTC
>TRBV6-5|TRBJ1-2|NA
CASRAGTRFYGYTF
TGTGCCAGCAGGGCCGGGACAAGATTCTATGGCTACACCTTC
>TRBV9|TRBJ1-2|NA
CASKMQGNKNGYTF
TGTGCCAGCAAAATGCAGGGGAACAAAAATGGCTACACCTTC
>TRBV29-1|TRBJ2-2|TRBD2
CSVGRWASGSRADGELFF
TGCAGCGTCGGGAGATGGGCTAGCGGGTCTAGGGCGGATGGGGAGCTGTTTTTT
>TRBV21-1|TRBJ2-7|NA
CASSKGAGGPEQYF
TGTGCCAGCAGCAAAGGGGCAGGGGGTCCCGAGCAGTACTTC
>TRBV4-1|TRBJ2-2|TRBD1
CASSQVDRARVNTGELFF
TGCGCCAGCAGCCAAGTAGACAGGGCTCGGGTTAACACCGGGGAGCTGTTTTTT
>TRBV4-3|TRBJ2-7|TRBD2
CASSQQWTSGVGVSYEQYF
TGCGCCAGCAGCCAACAGTGGACTAGCGGGGTGGGGGTCTCCTACGAGCAGTACTTC
>TRBV5-6|TRBJ2-3|NA
CASSLGRWAQLDTDTQYF
TGTGCCAGCAGCTTGGGACGGTGGGCCCAACTAGATACAGATACGCAGTATTTT
>TRBV14|TRBJ1-1|TRBD1
CASSRTGANTEAFF
TGTGCCAGCAGCCGCACAGGGGCGAATACTGAAGCTTTCTTT
>TRBV15|TRBJ2-3|NA
CATSRDSRTDTQYF
TGTGCCACCAGCAGAGACAGTCGCACAGATACGCAGTATTTT
>TRBV15|TRBJ2-3|TRBD2
CATSRGGGITDTQYF
TGTGCCACCAGCAGGGGCGGGGGGATCACAGATACGCAGTATTTT
>TRBV28|TRBJ1-2|NA
CASTLFGMSYGYTF
TGTGCCAGCACCCTATTCGGGATGTCATACGGCTACACCTTC
>TRBV11-2|TRBJ1-1|NA
CASSLVGGNTEAFF
TGTGCCAGCAGCTTAGTTGGCGGGAACACTGAAGCTTTCTTT
>TRBV27|TRBJ2-3|NA
CVPGTYSTDTQYF
TGTGTACCCGGGACATACAGCACAGATACGCAGTATTTT
>TRBV7-9|TRBJ2-7|NA
CASSLPLDRIYEQYF
TGTGCCAGCAGCTTACCCCTAGACAGGATCTACGAGCAGTACTTC
>TRBV4-3|TRBJ1-4|NA
CASSAQGNNEKLFF
TGCGCCAGCAGCGCTCAGGGGAATAATGAAAAACTGTTTTTT
>TRBV9|TRBJ2-7|NA
CASSVDGGNSYEQYF
TGTGCCAGCAGCGTAGATGGCGGGAACTCCTACGAGCAGTACTTC
>TRBV29-1|TRBJ2-7|NA
CSADGGHPYYEQYF
TGCAGCGCCGATGGGGGCCATCCTTACTACGAGCAGTACTTC
>TRBV2|TRBJ1-4|TRBD1
CASSVGTGDEKLFF
TGTGCCAGCAGTGTGGGGACAGGGGATGAAAAACTGTTTTTT
>TRBV25-1|TRBJ1-3|TRBD1
CASSARQGQRNTIYF
TGTGCCAGCAGTGCCAGACAGGGTCAAAGAAACACCATATATTTT
>TRBV29-1|TRBJ2-1|TRBD2
CSGGLGLAQYNEQFF
TGCAGCGGGGGGTTGGGACTAGCCCAGTACAATGAGCAGTTCTTC
>TRBV15|TRBJ1-4|NA
CATSRDAGDNEKLFF
TGTGCCACCAGCAGAGATGCAGGGGATAATGAAAAACTGTTTTTT
>TRBV15|TRBJ2-2|NA
CATSLTDNTGELFF
TGTGCCACCAGCCTGACAGATAACACCGGGGAGCTGTTTTTT
>TRBV25-1|TRBJ1-2|TRBD1
CASRPSGGQGYTF
TGTGCCAGCAGGCCTTCAGGGGGCCAAGGCTACACCTTC
>TRBV5-1|TRBJ2-2|TRBD2
CASSSSGGNTGELFF
TGCGCCAGCAGCTCTAGCGGGGGGAACACCGGGGAGCTGTTTTTT
>TRBV5-6|TRBJ1-5|NA
CASSLGGGYSNQPQHF
TGTGCCAGCAGCTTGGGGGGGGGTTATAGCAATCAGCCCCAGCATTTT
>TRBV5-1|TRBJ2-5|TRBD1
CASSPGQGNMETQYF
TGCGCCAGCAGCCCGGGACAGGGGAATATGGAGACCCAGTACTTC
>TRBV7-6|TRBJ2-6|NA
CASSLYGASMTGNSGANVLTF
TGTGCCAGCAGCCTATATGGCGCATCCATGACAGGCAACTCTGGGGCCAACGTCCTGACTTTC
>TRBV7-8|TRBJ1-2|NA
CASSLVSRDSEGVYGYTF
TGTGCCAGCAGCTTAGTATCTCGTGACAGTGAGGGGGTCTATGGCTACACCTTC
>TRBV18|TRBJ1-1|NA
CASSLLTGNTEAFF
TGTGCCAGCTCACTTCTGACGGGAAACACTGAAGCTTTCTTT
>TRBV7-9|TRBJ2-3|TRBD2
CASSQTAGGPLLDTQYF
TGTGCCAGCAGCCAAACAGCGGGGGGGCCCCTCTTGGATACGCAGTATTTT
>TRBV7-2|TRBJ1-2|NA
CASSPIGTPIYGYTF
TGTGCCAGCAGCCCGATTGGGACACCAATCTATGGCTACACCTTC
>TRBV7-3|TRBJ2-5|TRBD2
CASSLGEGTQYF
TGTGCCAGCAGCTTAGGGGAGGGGACCCAGTACTTC
>TRBV9|TRBJ2-5|TRBD1
CASSTGQGGWETQYF
TGTGCCAGCAGCACTGGACAGGGGGGGTGGGAGACCCAGTACTTC
>TRBV6-6|TRBJ2-7|NA
CASSYEPSSYEQYF
TGTGCCAGCAGTTACGAGCCGAGCTCCTACGAGCAGTACTTC
>TRBV11-1|TRBJ1-4|NA
CASSLRTNPTNEKLFF
TGTGCCAGCAGCCTAAGGACAAATCCAACTAATGAAAAACTGTTTTTT
>TRBV7-3|TRBJ2-7|TRBD2
CASSLSAGGTYEQYF
TGTGCCAGCAGCTTATCAGCGGGGGGAACCTACGAGCAGTACTTC
>TRBV7-9|TRBJ2-3|TRBD2
CASSFSGGPSQDTQYF
TGTGCCAGCAGTTTCAGCGGGGGGCCTTCCCAAGATACGCAGTATTTT
>TRBV5-1|TRBJ2-1|TRBD2
CASSLVAVRGGEQFF
TGCGCCAGCAGCTTGGTTGCGGTCCGGGGGGGTGAGCAGTTCTTC
>TRBV4-3|TRBJ2-5|TRBD2
CASSQAAGGYQETQYF
TGCGCCAGCAGCCAAGCAGCGGGGGGGTACCAAGAGACCCAGTACTTC
>TRBV5-6|TRBJ1-5|NA
CASSGGGNQPQHF
TGTGCCAGCAGCGGGGGGGGAAATCAGCCCCAGCATTTT
>TRBV7-8|TRBJ1-6|NA
CASSHPRGSTASSYNSPLHF
TGTGCCAGCAGCCACCCCCGAGGTTCTACCGCCAGCTCCTATAATTCACCCCTCCACTTT
>TRBV6-5|TRBJ1-5|NA
CASSFTTLQPQHF
TGTGCCAGCAGTTTTACGACACTTCAGCCCCAGCATTTT
>TRBV6-6|TRBJ2-7|NA
CASLPGGQYEQYF
TGTGCCAGCTTGCCGGGGGGCCAGTACGAGCAGTACTTC
>TRBV7-2|TRBJ2-3|TRBD2
CASSLTSGLAGSDTQYF
TGTGCCAGCAGCTTAACATCGGGACTAGCTGGGTCAGATACGCAGTATTTT
>TRBV12-5|TRBJ2-3|NA
CASGLLPPRESDTQYF
TGTGCTAGTGGTTTGCTCCCCCCCCGGGAATCGGATACGCAGTATTTT
>TRBV7-6|TRBJ2-3|NA
CASSLGAGRVDTQYF
TGTGCCAGCAGCTTAGGTGCGGGACGGGTAGATACGCAGTATTTT
>TRBV6-5|TRBJ2-7|TRBD1
CASSPSGGGSGEQYF
TGTGCCAGCAGTCCGTCAGGGGGCGGGTCCGGAGAGCAGTACTTC
>TRBV5-1|TRBJ1-4|NA
CASRRDGPEKLFF
TGCGCCAGCCGGAGGGACGGTCCCGAAAAACTGTTTTTT
>TRBV5-6|TRBJ1-2|NA
CASSSGLSNYGYTF
TGTGCCAGCAGCTCGGGACTTTCTAACTATGGCTACACCTTC
>TRBV5-1|TRBJ2-3|NA
CASSLGQGRVDTQYF
TGCGCCAGCAGCTTGGGGCAGGGCAGAGTAGATACGCAGTATTTT
>TRBV7-3|TRBJ2-3|TRBD2
CASRRGGSATDTQYF
TGTGCCAGCAGACGGGGGGGTTCGGCAACAGATACGCAGTATTTT
>TRBV7-3|TRBJ2-3|NA
CASSLRPGSTDTQYF
TGTGCCAGCAGCTTAAGACCAGGGAGCACAGATACGCAGTATTTT
>TRBV4-1|TRBJ2-1|NA
CASSQAPRKYEQFF
TGCGCCAGCAGCCAAGCTCCTAGAAAATATGAGCAGTTCTTC